The sequence of this T cell receptor (beta chain) was determined in a study of T-cell reconstitution after alpha-beta-depleted transplantation in children. This CDR3 is 21 amino acids long. Trimming shortened V by 3 bases and J by 4 bases, and 32 bases separated the two germline ends. It was with unique molecular identifiers that the TCRbeta library was prepared. Each CDR3 protein gets one entry after TCRdb re-called the PCR reads with MiXCR. The sample includes about 510,000 distinct CDR3 sequences, about an eighth of them seen just once. General study findings and limits: Alpha-beta T cells present about two months after transplant were reported to originate from several hundred expanded graft clones.

With respect to this clonotype: No antigen is known for it.

The sample consisted of PBMCs, mostly from graft donor cells, taken 180 days after TCRalphabeta/CD19-depleted stem cell transplant. The rearrangement uses TRBV12-3 or TRBV12-4 and TRBJ2-3; perhaps TRBD2 as D (6 bases). This receptor was obtained from a female patient aged 2 to 10 who had a stem cell transplant for aplastic anemia, so the T cells may come from the graft donor. The CDR3 loop reads CASSFTALAPVLWVNADTQYF. The CDR3 DNA is TGTGCCAGCAGTTTTACCGCCCTAGCGCCTGTCCTTTGGGTGAACGCAGATACGCAGTATTTT.